These 5 T cell receptor beta chains were sequenced from one sample in a study of OX40 agonist ivuxolimab in advanced cancers. Measured with immunoSEQ multiplex PCR; TCRdb has only the in-frame clones, and not every one. The repertoire has some 64,000 clones, approximately 90% of them found once; the top ten carry 0.7% to 0.9%. The sequences come from CD4+ or CD8+ T cells sorted from blood, collected in a trial of the OX40 agonist ivuxolimab. The source of these receptors is an adult with an advanced solid tumor such as melanoma, head and neck, liver or kidney cancer.

The J gene is TRBJ1-3, the V gene TRBV28; D not certain. This CDR3 comprises 15 residues. The ends were cut back, 5 bases at V and 4 bases at J, with 15 bases in the middle. Germline V gene lookup returns CDR1 MDHEN and CDR2 SYDVKM. CDR3 region: CASSTPAGRGNTIYF. As DNA, the CDR3 is TGTGCCAGCAGTACGCCCGCCGGGAGGGGAAACACCATATATTTT.

The chain joins TRBV7-9 to TRBJ2-1, with D possibly matching TRBD2 (7 bases). This CDR3 is 14 amino acids long. The germline V gene encodes CDR1 SEHNR and CDR2 FQNEAQ (reference sequence). Trimming took 5 bases from V and 9 from J, leaving 17 bases between them. CDR3 DNA sequence: TGTGCCAGCAGCGCGATGGGAGGGGGAGGTGAGCAGTTCTTC. Protein sequence: CASSAMGGGGEQFF.

J is TRBJ2-1 and V is TRBV7-3; 11 nucleotides line up with TRBD2. CDR3 length: 15 amino acids. V was clipped by 4 bases and J by 2 bases; unmatched bases: 1. Germline CDR1 and CDR2: SGHTA and FQGTGA. The CDR3 sequence: CASSSGLAAYNEQFF. The CDR3, as DNA: TGTGCCAGCAGCTCGGGACTAGCGGCCTACAATGAGCAGTTCTTC. Full variable domain (rest looked up from reference TRBV7-3 and TRBJ2-1): GAGVSQTPSNKVTEKGKYVELRCDPISGHTALYWYRQSLGQGPEFLIYFQGTGAADDSGLPNDRFFAVRPEGSVSTLKIQRTERGDSAVYLCASSSGLAAYNEQFFGPGTRLTVL.

CDR3 in DNA: TGTGCCAGCAGCCAACTTGCCCAAATAAGGATGAACACTGAAGCTTTCTTT. Its translation is CASSQLAQIRMNTEAFF. The V call is TRBV14, the J call TRBJ1-1; D unclear. Germline loops: CDR1 SGHDN, CDR2 FVKESK. Trimming stripped 2 bases from V and 0 bases from J, with 16 bases between. The CDR3 has 17 amino acids.

This clone was detected once. CDR3 region: CASSPDSANYGYTF. DNA of the CDR3: TGTGCCAGCAGTCCAGACAGCGCTAACTATGGCTACACCTTC. The chain combines TRBV7-2 with TRBJ1-2; tentatively, D is TRBD1 (5 bases). In germline, CDR1 is SGHTA, CDR2 FQGNSA. This CDR3 region has 14 residues. Trimming took off 6 bases at V and 0 bases at J, with 11 bases between the two ends.